A single sample gave rise to the 30 T cell receptor beta chains below, sequenced in a study of blood T cell repertoires in COVID-19. Sequencing was performed with immunoSEQ multiplex PCR; in TCRdb, only in-frame clones are kept and a portion is missing. Among around 700,000 clones listed, 90% were seen once. The sample comprised peripheral blood. The receptors come from a woman aged 18 to 35 with acute or convalescent COVID-19.

The V call is TRBV27, the J call TRBJ2-7, with a weak D call TRBD1 (5 bases). The length of the CDR3 is 11 residues. Trimming removed 10 bases at V and 3 bases at J, with 10 bases between. In germline, CDR1 is MNHEY, CDR2 SMNVEV (reference sequence). The CDR3 is CATIRDYEQYF. CDR3 bases: TGTGCCACCATCAGGGACTACGAGCAGTACTTC.

The gene calls are TRBV6-4 and TRBJ2-1; TRBD2 agrees at 7 bases. Germline lookup yields CDR1 MRHNA and CDR2 SNTAGT. This CDR3 region has 13 residues. V lost 2 bases and J lost 5; bases outside the gene matches: 0. This CDR3 reads CASSDSGNNEQFF. In DNA form, the CDR3 reads TGTGCCAGCAGTGACAGCGGGAACAATGAGCAGTTCTTC.

The chain joins TRBV29-1 to TRBJ2-5, with D hard to call. V lost 4 bases, J lost 0 bases, and 6 bases lay in between. Germline V gene lookup returns CDR1 SQVTM and CDR2 ANQGSEA. CDR3 length equals 12 residues. The chain's CDR3 is CSVVPDQETQYF. Written as DNA, the CDR3 is TGCAGCGTTGTACCAGACCAAGAGACCCAGTACTTC.

About this clone: A read error may produce the germline difference seen at one junction end. The chain couples TRBV12-3 or TRBV12-4 to TRBJ1-2; D not certain. This CDR3 is built from 13 residues. CDR3 region: CAGSFKTGYGYTF. As DNA, the CDR3 is TGTGCCGGCAGTTTCAAAACCGGCTATGGCTACACCTTC.

The rearrangement links TRBV27 to TRBJ1-4, with D maybe TRBD1 (5 bases). CDR3 size: 15 residues. V lost 7 bases, J lost 2 bases, and 14 bases lay in between. The germline V gene has CDR1 MNHEY and CDR2 SMNVEV (reference sequence). DNA of the CDR3: TGTGCCAGCAAGCCAAAGGGGTGGACTAATGAAAAACTGTTTTTT. It yields the protein CASKPKGWTNEKLFF. Complete variable domain (other parts from reference TRBV27 and TRBJ1-4): EAQVTQNPRYLITVTGKKLTVTCSQNMNHEYMSWYRQDPGLGLRQIYYSMNVEVTDKGDVPEGYKVSRKEKRNFPLILESPSPNQTSLYFCASKPKGWTNEKLFFGSGTQLSVL.

This clone was seen just once. The chain links TRBV30 to TRBJ1-1; a possible D gene is TRBD1 (5 bases). The CDR3 has 13 amino acids. V was shortened by 4 bases and J by 8 bases, with 17 bases between the two germline ends. Per the germline V gene, CDR1 is GTSNPN and CDR2 is SVGIG (reference sequence). This CDR3 reads CAWTTLRQGEAFF. CDR3 bases: TGTGCCTGGACCACTTTAAGGCAGGGAGAAGCTTTCTTT.

This rearrangement joins TRBV4-2 to TRBJ1-2; maybe TRBD1 (6 bases). The CDR3 consists of 14 residues. CDR1 and CDR2 (germline): LGHNA, YNFKEQ. V shed 1 base and J shed 5 bases, with 11 bases lying between them. In DNA form, the CDR3 reads TGTGCCAGCAGCCAAGGGGAGGGGGTGTATGGCTACACCTTC. It yields the protein CASSQGEGVYGYTF.

This chain's CDR3 is CASSYSGAGVLSNQPQHF. DNA of the CDR3: TGTGCCAGCAGTTACTCCGGGGCAGGGGTTTTAAGCAATCAGCCCCAGCATTTT. V and J are TRBV6-2 or TRBV6-3 and TRBJ1-5; tentatively, D is TRBD1 (6 bases). V was cut by 0 bases and J by 1 base, with 16 bases left in between. Germline CDR1 MNHEY, CDR2 SVGEGT. CDR3 length: 18 amino acids.

The chain recombines TRBV5-1 with TRBJ1-4; D is unresolved. The CDR3 consists of 13 residues. The germline V gene encodes CDR1 SGHRS and CDR2 YFSETQ. V dropped 3 bases and J dropped 3 bases, with 6 bases sitting between them. The CDR3 DNA reads TGCGCCAGCAGCTCGGGTCCTAATGAAAAACTGTTTTTT. Encoded protein: CASSSGPNEKLFF.

The chain has TRBV6-5 and TRBJ1-2, with 8 bases identical to TRBD1. This CDR3 comprises 13 residues. J was trimmed by 8 bases and V by 5 bases; bases with no gene match: 7. Germline V gene sequence: CDR1 MNHEY, CDR2 SVGAGI. In nucleotides, the CDR3 is TGTGCCAGCAGTACCGGACAGGGAGGGGGCTACACCTTC. It yields the protein CASSTGQGGGYTF.

V usage is TRBV14 and J usage is TRBJ1-4, with D possibly matching TRBD1 (6 bases). The CDR3 has 16 amino acids. The germline CDR1 and CDR2 sequences are SGHDN and FVKESK. V dropped 5 bases and J dropped 5 bases, with 18 bases sitting between them. Here the CDR3 reads CASSTTEQGINEKLFF. The CDR3 region has the DNA TGTGCCAGCAGCACAACAGAACAGGGAATCAATGAAAAACTGTTTTTT.

The chain uses TRBV27 and TRBJ2-3; 9 positions agree with TRBD1. This CDR3 is 15 amino acids long. J was trimmed by 4 bases and V by 3 bases; bases with no gene match: 5. The germline V gene encodes CDR1 MNHEY and CDR2 SMNVEV (reference sequence). CDR3 protein: CASSFHRGPPDTQYF. The CDR3 DNA follows: TGTGCCAGCAGTTTCCACAGGGGGCCCCCAGATACGCAGTATTTT.

The chain couples TRBV5-1 to TRBJ2-1, with D possibly matching TRBD2 (6 bases). CDR1 and CDR2 from the germline V gene are SGHRS and YFSETQ. Trimming took 0 bases from V and 2 from J, leaving 12 bases between them. This CDR3 spans 16 amino acids. CDR3 in DNA: TGCGCCAGCAGCTTGGGGGGCGGGGCTACCTACAATGAGCAGTTCTTC. It encodes CASSLGGGATYNEQFF.

The chain has TRBV21-1 and TRBJ1-5. TRBV21-1 is annotated as a pseudogene. The CDR3 covers 16 residues. CDR3 in amino acids: CASSKEKGGDNQPQHF. In DNA form, the CDR3 reads TGTGCCAGCAGCAAAGAGAAGGGGGGGGACAATCAGCCCCAGCATTTT.

This chain joins TRBV29-1 and TRBJ1-2; 9 nucleotides agree with TRBD1. The length of the CDR3 is 15 residues. Germline CDR1 is SQVTM and CDR2 is ANQGSEA. With V trimmed by 3 bases and J by 4 bases, 9 bases remained unmatched. CDR3 amino acids: CSVDPNAGQGYGYTF. As DNA, the CDR3 is TGCAGCGTTGATCCGAACGCGGGACAGGGCTATGGCTACACCTTC.

This chain joins TRBV6-5 and TRBJ1-1, with D perhaps TRBD1 (6 bases). The CDR3 runs to 15 residues. V lost 7 bases to trimming and J lost 4 bases, with 19 bases between them. CDR1 MNHEY and CDR2 SVGAGI come from the germline V gene. The CDR3 region is CASTPISGTSTEAFF. CDR3 nucleotides: TGTGCCAGCACCCCGATCTCCGGGACATCCACTGAAGCTTTCTTT.

The V gene is TRBV7-2, the J gene TRBJ1-1; 12 bases are a match to TRBD1. Germline assignment: CDR1 SGHTA and CDR2 FQGNSA. CDR3 size: 15 residues. V lost 5 bases, J lost 5 bases, and 6 bases stayed unmatched. The CDR3 protein is CASSLPGQGATEAFF. CDR3 bases: TGTGCCAGCAGCCTACCGGGACAGGGGGCTACTGAAGCTTTCTTT.

A word on this clone: The sample contains more than one DNA sequence encoding this CDR3. This chain links TRBV12-3 or TRBV12-4 with TRBJ1-2; TRBD1 might be the D (5 bases). V lost 6 bases and J 4 bases, leaving 12 bases between the germline ends. The CDR3 extends over 13 amino acids. The DNA of the CDR3 is TGTGCCAGCAGCCCGCAGGGAGGCTATGGCTACACCTTC. This translates into CASSPQGGYGYTF.

This chain joins TRBV5-6 and TRBJ1-2; D is perhaps TRBD1 (6 bases). Germline assignment: CDR1 SGHDT and CDR2 YYEEEE. Trimming removed 1 base from V and 8 bases from J, with 15 bases in between. CDR3 length: 14 amino acids. CDR3 coding DNA: TGTGCCAGCAGCTTGCGGACAGTGATACAAGGCTACACCTTC. Translated: CASSLRTVIQGYTF.

This clone was seen a few times. The rearrangement uses TRBV18 and TRBJ1-3, with TRBD1 matching 9 bases. This CDR3 has 17 residues. J was trimmed by 2 bases and V by 2 bases; bases with no gene match: 7. CDR1 and CDR2 (germline): KGHSH, LQKENI. CDR3 sequence reads: CASSPITGGAPGNTIYF. As DNA, the CDR3 is TGTGCCAGCTCACCAATTACAGGGGGCGCGCCTGGAAACACCATATATTTT.

This rearrangement joins TRBV6-5 to TRBJ1-2; TRBD1 aligns across 7 bases. The length of the CDR3 is 13 residues. Germline V gene sequence: CDR1 MNHEY, CDR2 SVGAGI. V gave up 6 bases and J gave up 7 bases; unmatched junction bases: 8. The CDR3 bases are TGTGCCAGCAGCCGACAGGGAACAGCTGGCTACACCTTC. Amino acid sequence: CASSRQGTAGYTF.

The chain links TRBV7-9 to TRBJ2-7; 8 nucleotides match TRBD1. J gave up 7 bases and V 2 bases, and 7 bases lay outside the gene matches. The germline CDR1 and CDR2 sequences are SEHNR and FQNEAQ (reference sequence). The CDR3 loop spans 14 amino acids. The CDR3 coding sequence is TGTGCCAGCAGCTTACGCGGACAGGGCCGGGAGCAGTACTTC. Its translation is CASSLRGQGREQYF.

V usage is TRBV15 and J usage is TRBJ1-4, with D unclear. Germline V CDR1 and CDR2: LNHNV, YYDKDF (reference sequence). CDR3 length: 13 residues. V was clipped by 9 bases and J by 5 bases, with 13 bases between them. CDR3 sequence reads: CATSPGLNEKLFF. The CDR3 nucleotides read TGTGCCACAAGCCCGGGGTTGAATGAAAAACTGTTTTTT.

As concerns this clone: Other DNA sequences in this specimen translate into the identical CDR3. V is TRBV9 and J is TRBJ1-2; the match to TRBD1 covers 10 bases. V dropped 3 bases and J dropped 8; count of bases not matched to a gene: 4. The CDR3 has 13 residues. The germline V gene has CDR1 SGDLS and CDR2 YYNGEE. As DNA, the CDR3 is TGTGCCAGCAGCGGACAGGGGGCGCGGGGCTACACCTTC. Protein sequence: CASSGQGARGYTF.

The V gene is TRBV19, the J gene TRBJ1-5, with TRBD1 as a possible D gene (6 bases). Between the trimmed V and J ends, which lost 5 bases and 4 bases, there was a span of 18 bases. Per the germline V gene, CDR1 is LNHDA and CDR2 is SQIVND (reference sequence). The CDR3 is 16 amino acids. In DNA form, the CDR3 reads TGTGCCAGTAGTCCGCCACGGCAGGACAGAAATCAGCCCCAGCATTTT. Translated, it gives CASSPPRQDRNQPQHF.

The chain combines TRBV5-6 with TRBJ2-7; no firm D call. This CDR3 spans 13 amino acids. Trimming took off 5 bases at V and 3 bases at J, with 12 bases between the two ends. Germline loops: CDR1 SGHDT, CDR2 YYEEEE. In DNA form, the CDR3 reads TGTGCCAGCAGGCGCAAAACAGTCTACGAGCAGTACTTC. Its protein is CASRRKTVYEQYF. The variable domain in full, with the rest retrieved from reference TRBV5-6 and TRBJ2-7, is DAGVTQSPTHLIKTRGQQVTLRCSPKSGHDTVSWYQQALGQGPQFIFQYYEEEERQRGNFPDRFSGHQFPNYSSELNVNALLLGDSALYLCASRRKTVYEQYFGPGTRLTVT.

The chain recombines TRBV5-4 with TRBJ2-6, with 9 positions matching TRBD1. J was trimmed by 4 bases and V by 4 bases; bases with no gene match: 9. The length of the CDR3 is 17 residues. CDR1 is SGHNT, CDR2 YYREEE, per germline (reference sequence). CDR3 nucleotides: TGTGCCAGCAGCGCGGACAGGGGTAGTTCAGGGGCCAACGTCCTGACTTTC. It yields the protein CASSADRGSSGANVLTF.

The V gene is TRBV6-4, the J gene TRBJ1-1; D may be TRBD1 (6 bases). CDR3 length: 14 amino acids. Germline V gene sequence: CDR1 MRHNA, CDR2 SNTAGT. The V end was cut by 5 bases, the J end by 1 base, with 11 bases between. This CDR3 reads CASSPGEGNTEAFF. In DNA, the CDR3 is TGTGCCAGCAGTCCAGGGGAGGGGAACACTGAAGCTTTCTTT.

The genes are TRBV21-1 and TRBJ1-2; the D call in the table, TRBD1, was not verified against the DNA. TRBV21-1 is annotated as a pseudogene. CDR3 length equals 15 residues. The CDR3 bases are TGTGCCAGCAGCGAGCCGGGTGCAGGGGGCGGTGGCTACACCTTC. Translation gives CASSEPGAGGGGYTF.

The chain links TRBV27 to TRBJ2-3; TRBD1 matches at 8 bases. The CDR3 is 12 amino acids. Trimming removed 6 bases from V and 4 bases from J; junction bases left unmatched: 0. Germline V lookup: CDR1 MNHEY, CDR2 SMNVEV (reference sequence). CDR3 amino acids: CASRDRADTQYF. CDR3 bases: TGTGCCAGCAGGGACAGGGCAGATACGCAGTATTTT.